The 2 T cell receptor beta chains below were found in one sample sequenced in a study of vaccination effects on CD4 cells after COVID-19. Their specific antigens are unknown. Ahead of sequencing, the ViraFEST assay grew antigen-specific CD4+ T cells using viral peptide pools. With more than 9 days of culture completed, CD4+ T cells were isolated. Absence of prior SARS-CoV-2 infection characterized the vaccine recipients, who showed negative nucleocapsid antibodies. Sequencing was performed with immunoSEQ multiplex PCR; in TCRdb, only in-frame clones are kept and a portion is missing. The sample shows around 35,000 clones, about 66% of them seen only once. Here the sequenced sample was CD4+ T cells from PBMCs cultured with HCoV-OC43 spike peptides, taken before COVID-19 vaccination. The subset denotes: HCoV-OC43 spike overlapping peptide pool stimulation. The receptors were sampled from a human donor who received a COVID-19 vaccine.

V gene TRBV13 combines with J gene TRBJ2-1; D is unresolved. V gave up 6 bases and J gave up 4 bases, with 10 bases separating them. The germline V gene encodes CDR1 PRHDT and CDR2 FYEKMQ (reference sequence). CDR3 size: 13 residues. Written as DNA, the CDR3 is TGTGCCAGCAGTCCTTCGAGATACAATGAGCAGTTCTTC. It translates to CASSPSRYNEQFF. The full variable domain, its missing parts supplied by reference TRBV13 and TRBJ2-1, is AAGVIQSPRHLIKEKRETATLKCYPIPRHDTVYWYQQGPGQDPQFLISFYEKMQSDKGSIPDRFSAQQFSDYHSELNMSSLELGDSALYFCASSPSRYNEQFFGPGTRLTVL.

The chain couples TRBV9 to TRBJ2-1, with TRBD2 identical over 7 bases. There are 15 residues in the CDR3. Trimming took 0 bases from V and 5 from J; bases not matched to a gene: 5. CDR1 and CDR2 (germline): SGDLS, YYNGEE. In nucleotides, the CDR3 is TGTGCCAGCAGCGTAGGCGGGGGATCGAACAATGAGCAGTTCTTC. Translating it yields CASSVGGGSNNEQFF.